This TCR beta chain was profiled in a study of blood T cells in healthy people across ages. General study results and limits: Among T cells, TCR beta diversity per million cells dropped roughly linearly as age rose. Bulk PBMC profiling left naive and antigen-experienced comparisons inconclusive.

Every sample had a minimum of 6.5 million PBMCs isolated. The sample holds a few counts of this clonotype. The antigen remains unidentified. CDR3 length: 16 residues. A second PCR, run for roughly 7 to 12 cycles, used a sample-barcoded 5' primer plus a J-beta primer mix. TCRdb analysed the 5' RACE reads with MiXCR anew, one entry per CDR3 protein. The data contain 700,000 to 950,000 distinct CDR3 sequences, more than 40% of them singletons. This TCR was recovered from a woman aged 60-75 years in good health. The chain joins TRBV21-1 to TRBJ1-5; the table's D call of TRBD1 was not tested on the DNA. TRBV21-1 is tagged as a pseudogene. The sample taken for sequencing was blood. The CDR3 here is CASSKVPGRSNQPQHF. The CDR3 coding sequence is TGTGCCAGCAGCAAAGTTCCGGGGCGCAGCAATCAGCCCCAGCATTTT.